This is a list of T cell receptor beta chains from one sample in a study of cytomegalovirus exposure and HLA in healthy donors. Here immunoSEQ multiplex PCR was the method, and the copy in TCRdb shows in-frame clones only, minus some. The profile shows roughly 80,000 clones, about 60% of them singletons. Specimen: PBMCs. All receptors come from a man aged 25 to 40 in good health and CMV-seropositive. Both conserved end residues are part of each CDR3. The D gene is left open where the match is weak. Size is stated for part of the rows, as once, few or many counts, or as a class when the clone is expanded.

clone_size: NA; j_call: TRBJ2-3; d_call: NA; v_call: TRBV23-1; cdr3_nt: TGCGCCAGCCGTTTAACCCGCGGCGGCAGAACAGATACGCAGTATTTT; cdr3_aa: CASRLTRGGRTDTQYF
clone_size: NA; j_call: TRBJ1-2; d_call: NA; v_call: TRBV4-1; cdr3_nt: TGCGCCAGCAGCCTGGAGCATCGTCCCCTCAACTATGGCTACACCTTC; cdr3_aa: CASSLEHRPLNYGYTF
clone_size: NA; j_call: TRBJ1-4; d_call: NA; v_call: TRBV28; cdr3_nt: TGTGCCAGTAGAAGTGAAAACCTGTTTTTT; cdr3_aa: CASRSENLFF
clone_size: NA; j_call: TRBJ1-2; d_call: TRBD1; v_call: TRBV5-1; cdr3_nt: TGCGCCAGCAGCTTGACGACAGGGAGAACTTATGGCTACACCTTC; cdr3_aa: CASSLTTGRTYGYTF
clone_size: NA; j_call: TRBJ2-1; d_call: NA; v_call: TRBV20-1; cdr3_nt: TGCAGTGCCAATAGGAGGGTTGAGCAGTTCTTC; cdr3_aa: CSANRRVEQFF
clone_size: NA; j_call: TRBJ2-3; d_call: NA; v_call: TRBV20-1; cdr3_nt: TGCATTGGAGCTAGCACAGATACGCAGTATTTT; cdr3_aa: CIGASTDTQYF
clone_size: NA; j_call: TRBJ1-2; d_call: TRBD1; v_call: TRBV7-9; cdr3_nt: TGTGCCAGCAGCTCCGGACAGGCTCAGGATGGCTACACCTTC; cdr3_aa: CASSSGQAQDGYTF
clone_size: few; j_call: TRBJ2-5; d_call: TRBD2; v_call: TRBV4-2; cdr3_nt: TGTGCCAGCAGCCAAGATCTGGGGGGGAGGCAAGAGACCCAGTACTTC; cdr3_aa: CASSQDLGGRQETQYF
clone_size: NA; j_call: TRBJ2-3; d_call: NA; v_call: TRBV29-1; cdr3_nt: TGCAGCGTTGCCCCCATGACAGATACGCAGTATTTT; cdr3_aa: CSVAPMTDTQYF
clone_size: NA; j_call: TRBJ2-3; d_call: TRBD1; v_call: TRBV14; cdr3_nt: TGTGCCAGCAGCAAGGGACAGGCTCATGCAGATACGCAGTATTTT; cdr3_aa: CASSKGQAHADTQYF
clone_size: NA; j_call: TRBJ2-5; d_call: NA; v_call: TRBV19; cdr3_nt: TGTGCCAGTAGTTCTCAGAGGGCAGTTTTTCAGACCCAGTACTTC; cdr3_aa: CASSSQRAVFQTQYF
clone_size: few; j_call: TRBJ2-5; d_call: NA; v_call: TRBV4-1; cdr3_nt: TGCGCCAGCAGCCAAGCAGGGTACGAAGAGACCCAGTACTTC; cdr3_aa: CASSQAGYEETQYF
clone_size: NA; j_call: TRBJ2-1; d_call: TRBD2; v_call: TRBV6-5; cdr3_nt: TGTGCCAGCAAAGGGGCGGGGGGGACCTACAATGAGCAGTTCTTC; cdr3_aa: CASKGAGGTYNEQFF
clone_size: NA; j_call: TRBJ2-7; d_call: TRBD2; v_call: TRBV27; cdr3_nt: TGTGCCAGCAGCCGTCGACTAGCGGGGGATCTGTTTAGCTCCTACGAGCAGTACTTC; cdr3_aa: CASSRRLAGDLFSSYEQYF
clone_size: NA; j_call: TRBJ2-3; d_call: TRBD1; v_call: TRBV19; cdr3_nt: TGTGCCAGCCGACCTACAGGGGGCATCACAGATACGCAGTATTTT; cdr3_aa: CASRPTGGITDTQYF
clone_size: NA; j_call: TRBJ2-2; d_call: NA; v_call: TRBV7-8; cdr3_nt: TGTGCCAGCAGCTTAGTCTTATTGGCTAGCGCGAACACCGGGGAGCTGTTTTTT; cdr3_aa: CASSLVLLASANTGELFF
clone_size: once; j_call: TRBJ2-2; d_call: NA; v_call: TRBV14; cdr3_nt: TGTGCCAGCAGCCAAGATCTTAGAGTGGGGGAGCTGTTTTTT; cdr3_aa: CASSQDLRVGELFF
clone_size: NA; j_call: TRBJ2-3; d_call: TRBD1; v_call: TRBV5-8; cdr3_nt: TGTGCCAGCAGCTTGGGACAGGGTAGCACAGATACGCAGTATTTT; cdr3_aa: CASSLGQGSTDTQYF
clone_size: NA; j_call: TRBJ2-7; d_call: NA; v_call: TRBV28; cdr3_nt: TGTGCCAGCAGTTTGGGGACACACTCCTACGAGCAGTACTTC; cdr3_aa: CASSLGTHSYEQYF
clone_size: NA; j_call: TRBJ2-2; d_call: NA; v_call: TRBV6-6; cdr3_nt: TGTGCCAGCAGAAACTTGAACACCGGGGAGCTGTTTTTT; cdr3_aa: CASRNLNTGELFF
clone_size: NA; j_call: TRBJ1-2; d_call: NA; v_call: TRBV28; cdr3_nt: TGTGCCAGCACCCCCGGGAACTATGAGGGCTACACCTTC; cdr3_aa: CASTPGNYEGYTF
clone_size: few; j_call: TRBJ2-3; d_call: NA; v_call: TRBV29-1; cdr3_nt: TGCAGCGTCCTAGGACAGAGCACAGATACGCAGTATTTT; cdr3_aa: CSVLGQSTDTQYF
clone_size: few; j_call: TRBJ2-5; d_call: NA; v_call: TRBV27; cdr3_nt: TGTGCCAGCAGGGTGAGGGGGGCCGCGCGCGCGGGGAGGGGTGAGACCCAGTACTTC; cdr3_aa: CASRVRGAARAGRGETQYF
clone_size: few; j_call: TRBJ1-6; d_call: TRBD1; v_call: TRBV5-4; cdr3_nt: TGTGCCAGCAGTTCACAACAGGGGGCTAATTCACCCCTCCACTTT; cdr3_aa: CASSSQQGANSPLHF
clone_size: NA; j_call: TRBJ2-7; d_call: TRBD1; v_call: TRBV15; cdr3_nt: TGTGCCACCAGCAGACCCGGGACAGGGGGGGAGCAGTACTTC; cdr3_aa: CATSRPGTGGEQYF
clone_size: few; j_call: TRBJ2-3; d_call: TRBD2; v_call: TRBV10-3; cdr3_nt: TGTGCCATCAGTCATAGCGGGGGGAAGAAAGATACGCAGTATTTT; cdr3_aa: CAISHSGGKKDTQYF